Included here is one TCR beta chain sequence, with context. TCRdb re-called the 5' RACE reads; one entry per CDR3 protein, DNA not given. Its listing shows approximately 210,000 distinct CDR3 sequences. The CDR3 contains 14 residues. The V gene's germline CDR1 is LGHDT and CDR2 YNNKEL (reference sequence). This entry is derived from a study of monozygotic twins with inflammatory bowel disease. Sequencing was done on a sample of blood. The clonotype comes from a human donor with ulcerative colitis or Crohn's disease, or a healthy co-twin of an affected twin (not recorded which). The chain has TRBV3-1 and TRBJ1-5; the D gene TCRdb calls, TRBD1, cannot be checked with no DNA. The CDR3 sequence is CASSQVGAGQPQHF. Complete variable domain (other parts from reference TRBV3-1 and TRBJ1-5): DTAVSQTPKYLVTQMGNDKSIKCEQNLGHDTMYWYKQDSKKFLKIMFSYNNKELIINETVPNRFSPKSPDKAHLNLHINSLELGDSAVYFCASSQVGAGQPQHFGDGTRLSIL.